The 12 T cell receptor beta chains given below trace back to one sample, sequenced in a study of T cells in localized non-small cell lung cancer. Profiled with immunoSEQ multiplex PCR; TCRdb holds only in-frame clones, not every one. Among 20,000 to 25,000 clones listed, about 88% were seen once. Sample: peripheral blood, taken before any cancer treatment. The receptors were sampled from a man aged 40 to 70 with stage I lung adenocarcinoma.

CDR3 in DNA: TGTGCCAGGACAGGGGTTCGTGAAAAACTGTTTTTT. It translates to CARTGVREKLFF. The chain employs TRBV28 and TRBJ1-4; TRBD1 agrees at 8 bases. Germline-derived CDR1 and CDR2 are MDHEN and SYDVKM. The J segment lost 7 bases and the V segment lost 9 bases, leaving 4 bases of the junction unmatched. The CDR3 covers 12 residues.

In its sample, this clone was seen once. The chain employs TRBV5-6 and TRBJ2-5, with D hard to call. V was clipped by 0 bases and J by 3 bases, with 3 bases between them. The germline CDR1 and CDR2 sequences are SGHDT and YYEEEE. This CDR3 has 12 amino acids. The CDR3: CASSLGKETQYF. The CDR3 DNA sequence: TGTGCCAGCAGCTTGGGGAAAGAGACCCAGTACTTC.

The chain links TRBV14 to TRBJ2-1; 8 positions agree with TRBD1. There are 15 residues in the CDR3. Germline V gene sequence: CDR1 SGHDN, CDR2 FVKESK. The J segment lost 9 bases and the V segment lost 1 base, leaving 8 bases of the junction unmatched. CDR3 bases: TGTGCCAGCAGCCAAGGGACAGGGAGTTTGGTTGAGCAGTTCTTC. As protein: CASSQGTGSLVEQFF. Filled out from reference TRBV14 and TRBJ2-1, the complete variable domain reads EAGVTQFPSHSVIEKGQTVTLRCDPISGHDNLYWYRRVMGKEIKFLLHFVKESKQDESGMPNNRFLAERTGGTYSTLKVQPAELEDSGVYFCASSQGTGSLVEQFFGPGTRLTVL.

This chain uses TRBV5-1 with TRBJ2-7; TRBD1 might be the D (6 bases). CDR1 is SGHRS and CDR2 is YFSETQ in the germline V gene. CDR3 length equals 16 residues. V was clipped by 0 bases and J by 3 bases, with 16 bases between them. The CDR3 reads CASSLAPAGAYYEQYF. DNA for the CDR3: TGCGCCAGCAGCTTGGCCCCAGCAGGGGCCTACTACGAGCAGTACTTC.

The V gene is TRBV28, the J gene TRBJ2-1; weak D call: TRBD2 (5 bases). The CDR3 is made up of 15 amino acids. The germline V gene encodes CDR1 MDHEN and CDR2 SYDVKM. V was cut by 4 bases and J by 0 bases, with 10 bases left in between. CDR3 region: CASSSHGNSYNEQFF. The CDR3 DNA sequence: TGTGCCAGCAGTTCCCACGGGAACTCCTACAATGAGCAGTTCTTC.

This chain joins TRBV7-3 and TRBJ1-1, with D possibly matching TRBD1 (6 bases). Per germline, CDR1 SGHTA and CDR2 FQGTGA. The CDR3 loop spans 13 amino acids. With 4 bases removed from V and 5 bases from J, the gap between germline ends came to 11 bases. DNA of the CDR3: TGTGCCAGCAGCTCTTCAGGGGTGACTGAAGCTTTCTTT. It is translated as CASSSSGVTEAFF.

The chain is built from TRBV5-1 and TRBJ2-1; unclear D gene. Germline assignment: CDR1 SGHRS and CDR2 YFSETQ. V shed 0 bases and J shed 0 bases, with 10 bases lying between them. The CDR3 has 16 residues. CDR3: CASSLDGSSSYNEQFF. CDR3 bases: TGCGCCAGCAGCTTGGACGGTAGTTCCTCCTACAATGAGCAGTTCTTC.

The chain is built from TRBV5-1 and TRBJ2-1; either TRBD1 or TRBD2 may supply D (6 bases each). Per germline, CDR1 SGHRS and CDR2 YFSETQ. V lost 3 bases and J lost 7, with 14 bases in between. The CDR3 has 14 amino acids. The CDR3 nucleotides read TGCGCCAGCAGCTGGGGGGCAGCGGCAAATGAGCAGTTCTTC. Its protein is CASSWGAAANEQFF.

The gene calls are TRBV6-1 and TRBJ2-7; 8 nucleotides line up with TRBD1. V trimming: 5 bases; J trimming: 2 bases; junction bases outside the gene matches: 8. The CDR3 covers 15 residues. The germline CDR1 and CDR2 sequences are MNHNS and SASEGT. The CDR3, as DNA: TGTGCCAGCAGTCGGATAGGACAGGGAGCCTACGAGCAGTACTTC. Protein product: CASSRIGQGAYEQYF.

The V and J genes are TRBV27 and TRBJ2-2; D is uncertain. The CDR3 sequence is 12 residues long. The V gene lost 3 bases and the J gene lost 2 bases, with 1 base spanning the gap. CDR1 is MNHEY and CDR2 is SMNVEV in the germline V gene (reference sequence). The CDR3 DNA reads TGTGCCAGCAGTTTCAACACCGGGGAGCTGTTTTTT. Translating gives CASSFNTGELFF.

The table lists this clone with a few counts. The rearrangement joins TRBV19 to TRBJ1-2, with D possibly matching TRBD1 (6 bases). Trimming took off 6 bases at V and 9 bases at J, with 8 bases between the two ends. The CDR3 spans 10 residues. CDR1 and CDR2 from the germline V gene are LNHDA and SQIVND (reference sequence). The CDR3 coding sequence is TGTGCCAGTAGCGACAGGAGCTACACCTTC. This gives the protein CASSDRSYTF.

J is TRBJ2-1 and V is TRBV29-1; 9 nucleotides align to TRBD2. Germline V lookup: CDR1 SQVTM, CDR2 ANQGSEA. The ends lost 6 bases at V and 5 bases at J; junction bases unmatched: 5. The CDR3 has 13 amino acids. The chain's CDR3 is CSVIAGVHNEQFF. CDR3 DNA sequence: TGCAGCGTAATAGCGGGGGTCCACAATGAGCAGTTCTTC.